Following are 21 T cell receptor beta chains from one sample sequenced in a study of cytomegalovirus exposure and HLA in healthy donors. PCR primers comprised 60 Vbeta and 13 Jbeta primers. Assay: immunoSEQ multiplex PCR; the TCRdb copy retains only in-frame clones and omits some. Of 270,000 or so clones in the sample, around nine tenths are singletons; the top ten hold 1.7%. Specimen: PBMCs. The origin of the receptors is a girl aged 2 to 9 in good health and CMV-seronegative.

This sequence joins TRBV2 and TRBJ1-5; D is unresolved. Germline CDR1 and CDR2: SNHLY and FYNNEI. V was pared by 7 bases and J by 0 bases, with 13 bases between. The length of the CDR3 is 15 residues. The CDR3 nucleotides are TGTGCCAGCACCGTAACAGTGAATAGCAATCAGCCCCAGCATTTT. Translated, it gives CASTVTVNSNQPQHF.

The gene calls are TRBV10-3 and TRBJ2-5; TRBD2 is a possible D gene (6 bases). V was cut by 6 bases and J by 1 base, with 15 bases left in between. The CDR3 extends over 15 amino acids. Germline V gene data show CDR1 as ENHRY and CDR2 as SYGVKD. This CDR3 reads CAISPGGSGQETQYF. The CDR3 DNA reads as TGTGCCATCAGCCCCGGTGGTAGCGGCCAAGAGACCCAGTACTTC.

This rearrangement joins TRBV6-4 to TRBJ2-3, with 10 bases identical to TRBD2. V gave up 0 bases and J gave up 6 bases; unmatched junction bases: 3. CDR1 is MRHNA, CDR2 SNTAGT, per germline. The CDR3 is made up of 15 amino acids. As DNA, the CDR3 is TGTGCCAGCAGTGACTCAGCGGGGGGGCCTGATACGCAGTATTTT. Encoded protein: CASSDSAGGPDTQYF.

This clone showed up just a few times. CDR3 protein: CASSPQTSGATDTQYF. CDR3 DNA: TGCGCCAGCAGCCCTCAGACTAGCGGGGCCACAGATACGCAGTATTTT. This rearrangement joins TRBV5-1 to TRBJ2-3; TRBD2 agrees at 11 bases. Germline V gene lookup returns CDR1 SGHRS and CDR2 YFSETQ. The CDR3 has 16 residues. Trimming took 4 bases from V and 2 from J; bases not matched to a gene: 6.

The chain is built from TRBV2 and TRBJ1-2; no clear D gene. The length of the CDR3 is 14 residues. The germline V gene encodes CDR1 SNHLY and CDR2 FYNNEI. Trimming left V 6 bases short and J 4 bases short, with 15 bases between. Here the CDR3 DNA reads TGTGCCAGCAGAGCGGACCCAAGAGGCTATGGCTACACCTTC. Amino acids: CASRADPRGYGYTF.

The chain has TRBV7-9 and TRBJ1-2, with 8 positions matching TRBD1. The germline V gene has CDR1 SEHNR and CDR2 FQNEAQ (reference sequence). The junction had 4 bases not matched to a gene; V was cut back by 5 bases and J by 2 bases. The CDR3 loop spans 14 amino acids. The CDR3 nucleotides read TGTGCCAGCAGCCCTCAGGGGGCGAACTATGGCTACACCTTC. Protein product: CASSPQGANYGYTF.

V is TRBV5-1 and J is TRBJ1-5; tentatively, D is TRBD1 (6 bases). The CDR3 runs to 15 residues. Trimming removed 2 bases at V and 6 bases at J, with 15 bases between. Germline V gene sequence: CDR1 SGHRS, CDR2 YFSETQ. The CDR3, as DNA: TGCGCCAGCAGCTTCCCCGAGGGGGACGGTCAGCCCCAGCATTTT. It translates to CASSFPEGDGQPQHF.

The chain recombines TRBV20-1 with TRBJ2-1; D possibly corresponds to TRBD1 (5 bases). The germline gives CDR1 DFQATT, CDR2 SNEGSKA (reference sequence). With 5 bases removed from V and 7 bases from J, the gap between germline ends came to 9 bases. The CDR3 extends over 11 amino acids. The CDR3 DNA reads TGCAGTGCTCTGCAGGGAAATGAGCAGTTCTTC. Protein sequence: CSALQGNEQFF.

The chain uses TRBV5-1 and TRBJ1-1; 9 bases are shared with TRBD1. V was clipped by 4 bases and J by 0 bases; unmatched bases: 10. The CDR3 consists of 17 residues. The germline gives CDR1 SGHRS, CDR2 YFSETQ. The CDR3 region has the DNA TGCGCCAGCAGCCGGACCGGGACAGGGTATTTGAACACTGAAGCTTTCTTT. Its translation is CASSRTGTGYLNTEAFF.

In DNA form, the CDR3 reads TGTGCCAGCAGAGTCTCCCCGGGACAGGGCACAGATACGCAGTATTTT. It specifies CASRVSPGQGTDTQYF. The chain uses TRBV21-1 and TRBJ2-3; no DNA check was done on the table's D call, TRBD1. TRBV21-1 is labeled a pseudogene. The CDR3 has 16 residues.

This chain connects TRBV7-9 to TRBJ1-2; no clear D gene. The CDR3 has 17 amino acids. Trimming took off 4 bases at V and 4 bases at J, with 22 bases between the two ends. Looked up from germline, CDR1 is SEHNR and CDR2 is FQNEAQ (reference sequence). CDR3 region: CASSSRGRGEGFYGYTF. Written as DNA, the CDR3 is TGTGCCAGCAGCTCTAGAGGGCGCGGTGAAGGTTTCTATGGCTACACCTTC.

The V and J genes are TRBV12-5 and TRBJ2-7; possible D gene TRBD1, 6 bases. In germline, CDR1 is LGHNT, CDR2 FRNRAP. The CDR3 extends over 17 amino acids. Trimming pared 3 bases from V and 0 bases from J, leaving 18 bases between. CDR3: CASGFDSRGLSSYEQYF. CDR3 nucleotide sequence: TGTGCTAGTGGTTTCGACTCCAGGGGCCTAAGCTCCTACGAGCAGTACTTC. The entire variable domain, with the rest obtained from reference TRBV12-5 and TRBJ2-7, is as follows: DARVTQTPRHKVTEMGQEVTMRCQPILGHNTVFWYRQTMMQGLELLAYFRNRAPLDDSGMPKDRFSAEMPDATLATLKIQPSEPRDSAVYFCASGFDSRGLSSYEQYFGPGTRLTVT.

As concerns this clone: One end of the junction is discordant with germline, which a read error may explain. CDR3 protein: CASSHGTGDEQFF. As DNA, the CDR3 is TGTGCTAGCAGCCATGGGACAGGGGATGAGCAGTTCTTC. The rearrangement links TRBV7-7 to TRBJ2-1, with TRBD1 matching 10 bases. CDR1 is SSHAT, CDR2 FNYEAQ, per germline (reference sequence). This CDR3 spans 13 amino acids.

V is TRBV12-2 and J is TRBJ2-7; TRBD2 is the table's D call, not checked against the DNA. TRBV12-2 counts as a pseudogene. The CDR3 is 15 residues long. The CDR3, as DNA: TGTGCAAGTCGCTTTAGCGGGAGCCCCCGCTACGAGCAGTACTTC. This codes for CASRFSGSPRYEQYF.

The chain is built from TRBV10-3 and TRBJ1-3; perhaps TRBD1 as D (6 bases). Germline CDR1 ENHRY, CDR2 SYGVKD. The V end lost 11 bases, the J end lost 0 bases, and 11 bases lay between the germline ends. The length of the CDR3 is 13 residues. The CDR3 here is CAVRDNSGNTIYF. CDR3 in DNA: TGTGCCGTAAGGGACAACTCTGGAAACACCATATATTTT.

The chain links TRBV5-6 to TRBJ2-1, with 7 nucleotides matching TRBD2. The J segment lost 15 bases and the V segment lost 0 bases, leaving 6 bases of the junction unmatched. The CDR3 has 12 residues. The V gene's germline CDR1 is SGHDT and CDR2 YYEEEE. The CDR3 reads CASSLGGSGTFF. The CDR3 nucleotides read TGTGCCAGCAGCTTGGGCGGGAGCGGTACGTTCTTC. Based on the CDR3 plus reference TRBV5-6 and TRBJ2-1, the full variable domain is DAGVTQSPTHLIKTRGQQVTLRCSPKSGHDTVSWYQQALGQGPQFIFQYYEEEERQRGNFPDRFSGHQFPNYSSELNVNALLLGDSALYLCASSLGGSGTFFGPGTRLTVL.

The CDR3 DNA follows: TGTGCCAGCAGCCGCGACGGGTACACTGAAGCTTTCTTT. Translated, it gives CASSRDGYTEAFF. The V gene is TRBV13, the J gene TRBJ1-1; D not resolved. This CDR3 region has 13 residues. Trimming stripped 5 bases from V and 3 bases from J, with 10 bases between. Germline V CDR1 and CDR2: PRHDT, FYEKMQ (reference sequence).

This chain joins TRBV27 and TRBJ2-1, with a weak D call TRBD1 (5 bases). The CDR3 length is 14 residues. Germline V gene data show CDR1 as MNHEY and CDR2 as SMNVEV (reference sequence). V lost 0 bases and J 7 bases, leaving 10 bases between the germline ends. This chain's CDR3 is CASSLSIKGNEQFF. Written as DNA, the CDR3 is TGTGCCAGCAGTTTATCGATTAAGGGGAATGAGCAGTTCTTC.

This clone occurred a few times. V gene TRBV5-1 combines with J gene TRBJ2-7, with 7 bases fitting TRBD1. The ends lost 0 bases at V and 6 bases at J; junction bases unmatched: 6. CDR3 length: 14 residues. Germline CDR1 is SGHRS and CDR2 is YFSETQ. CDR3: CASSLVGTALEQYF. CDR3 in DNA: TGCGCCAGCAGCTTGGTAGGGACAGCGCTCGAGCAGTACTTC.

The chain recombines TRBV5-4 with TRBJ2-3; TRBD2 matches at 8 bases. V lost 1 base to trimming and J lost 2 bases; unmatched junction nucleotides: 12. The CDR3 totals 18 residues. Germline assignment: CDR1 SGHNT and CDR2 YYREEE (reference sequence). The CDR3 loop reads CASSLIGGRYSNTDTQYF. The CDR3, as DNA: TGTGCCAGCAGCTTGATCGGCGGGAGGTACTCCAACACAGATACGCAGTATTTT.

In this sample, this clone turned up once. This rearrangement joins TRBV7-9 to TRBJ1-1; 8 nucleotides align to TRBD1. The trim removed 5 bases at V and 4 bases at J, leaving 9 bases unmatched. The CDR3 is 15 residues long. Germline assignment: CDR1 SEHNR and CDR2 FQNEAQ (reference sequence). CDR3 region: CASSEPPGGPTEAFF. Written as DNA, the CDR3 is TGTGCCAGCAGCGAACCTCCAGGGGGCCCCACTGAAGCTTTCTTT.